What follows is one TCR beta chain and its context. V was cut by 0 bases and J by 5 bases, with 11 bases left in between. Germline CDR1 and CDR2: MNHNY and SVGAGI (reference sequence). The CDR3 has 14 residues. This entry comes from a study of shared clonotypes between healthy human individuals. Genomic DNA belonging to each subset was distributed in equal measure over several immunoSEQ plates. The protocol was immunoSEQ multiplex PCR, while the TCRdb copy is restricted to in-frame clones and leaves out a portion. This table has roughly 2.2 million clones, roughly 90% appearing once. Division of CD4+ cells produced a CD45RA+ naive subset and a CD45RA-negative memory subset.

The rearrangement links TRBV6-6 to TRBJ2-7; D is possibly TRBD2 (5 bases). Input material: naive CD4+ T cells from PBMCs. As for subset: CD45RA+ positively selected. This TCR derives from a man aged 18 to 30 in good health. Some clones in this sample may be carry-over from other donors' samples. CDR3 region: CASSYSSSLDEQYF. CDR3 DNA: TGTGCCAGCAGTTACTCGTCTAGCTTGGACGAGCAGTACTTC.